This TCR beta chain emerged from a study of blood T cell repertoires in COVID-19. Looking at the study overall: Whether acute or convalescent, the COVID-19 samples came from the United States, Italy and Spain. Nucleic acid was either cDNA or gDNA, and it came from T cells, B-cell-depleted T cells, or PBMCs.

This clone was seen just once. The study drew participants aged about 18 to 89 years from 20 to 30 US areas. Clinical histories supplied by participants themselves formed the basis of cohort assignment. J was trimmed by 7 bases and V by 5 bases; bases with no gene match: 4. This CDR3 has 13 amino acids. Germline-derived CDR1 and CDR2 are SEHNR and FQNEAQ (reference sequence). Method: immunoSEQ multiplex PCR; TCRdb's copy keeps in-frame clones and lacks some. The top ten clones hold about 2.3% of a sample with about 270,000 clones, approximately 91% of them seen once. The TCR comes from a middle-aged woman with acute COVID-19. Sequenced sample: PBMCs or T cells enriched from blood (not recorded which). The V and J genes are TRBV7-9 and TRBJ1-3; 8 nucleotides line up with TRBD1. The DNA of the CDR3 is TGTGCCAGCAGCCGGACAGGGACGAACACCATATATTTT. This sequence encodes CASSRTGTNTIYF.